This T cell receptor (beta chain) comes out of a study of persistence of HIV-infected CD4 T cells. Looking at the study overall: Donors had been on suppressive ART for a median of around eight years.

The study's findings and limits: Proviral oligoclonality tracked with TCR oligoclonality within the same sorted cells.

Sequencing used immunoSEQ version 4 in survey mode. Genomic DNA was diluted to 9 to 10 ng/uL, up to 1 ug per sample. Assay used: immunoSEQ multiplex PCR; TCRdb lists only in-frame clones, some missing. Of about 46,000 clones in the sample, over 80% were seen once. The CDR3 contains 15 residues. In germline, CDR1 is SGHRS, CDR2 YFSETQ. V was pared by 1 base and J by 4 bases, with 15 bases between. Concerning this clone itself: Its antigen is currently unknown.

Anti-CD3/anti-CD28 beads served as a nonspecific positive control stimulus. Sorting of responding CD4+ T cells relied on upregulated CD40 ligand together with CD69. These HIV-1-infected adults initiated suppressive ART in chronic infection. The specimen was CD4+ T cells sorted from PBMCs after approximately 20-hour stimulation, collected from a patient who received antiretroviral therapy. This clonotype was obtained from an adult woman with HIV who was CMV-seropositive. The genes are TRBV5-1 and TRBJ2-7; TRBD1 or TRBD2 may be the D gene (6 bases each). The CDR3 DNA follows: TGCGCCAGCAGCTTGACAGGGACTTCTCTGTACGAGCAGTACTTC. Protein product: CASSLTGTSLYEQYF.